This TCR beta chain is drawn from a study of metastatic and nonmetastatic thyroid tumors. As for the study in general: The authors compared repertoires across blood and tumor or nodule tissue from malignant and benign thyroid patients.

Germline CDR1 LNHNV, CDR2 YYDKDF (reference sequence). This CDR3 region has 17 residues. Trimming removed 3 bases from V and 3 bases from J; junction bases left unmatched: 9. No treatment of any kind had been given to any patient before thyroid surgery. In the authors' methods: Across clinicopathological groups, CDR3 differences served as the basis for building a distant-metastasis classifier for papillary thyroid cancer. TCRdb recomputed clones from the PCR reads via MiXCR. The V and J calls come from TCRdb's annotation, not from the publication. Among approximately 26,000 clones, under 30% were seen once, and the ten largest hold roughly 5.6%.

The TCR was taken from a female donor with papillary thyroid cancer or a benign thyroid nodule (not recorded which). Some clones in this sample may be carry-over from other donors' samples. This rearrangement joins TRBV15 to TRBJ2-2, with 8 bases fitting TRBD2. Input material: blood. The CDR3 DNA follows: TGTGCCACCAGCAGCGGGGAGCGGGAGCGGGACACCGGGGAGCTGTTTTTT. Protein product: CATSSGERERDTGELFF. The entire variable domain, with the rest obtained from reference TRBV15 and TRBJ2-2, is as follows: DAMVIQNPRYQVTQFGKPVTLSCSQTLNHNVMYWYQQKSSQAPKLLFHYYDKDFNNEADTPDNFQSRRPNTSFCFLDIRSPGLGDTAMYLCATSSGERERDTGELFFGEGSRLTVL.